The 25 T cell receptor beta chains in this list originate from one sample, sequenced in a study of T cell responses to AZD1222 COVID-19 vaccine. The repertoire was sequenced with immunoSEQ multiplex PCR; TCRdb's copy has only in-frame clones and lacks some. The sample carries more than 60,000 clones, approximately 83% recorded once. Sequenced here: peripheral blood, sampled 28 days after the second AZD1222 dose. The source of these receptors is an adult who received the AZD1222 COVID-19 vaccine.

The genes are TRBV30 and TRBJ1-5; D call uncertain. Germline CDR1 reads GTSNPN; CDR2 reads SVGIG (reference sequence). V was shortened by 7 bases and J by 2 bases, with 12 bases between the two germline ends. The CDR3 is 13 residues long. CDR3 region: CASSGMGNQPQHF. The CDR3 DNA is TGTGCCTCCTCAGGAATGGGCAATCAGCCCCAGCATTTT.

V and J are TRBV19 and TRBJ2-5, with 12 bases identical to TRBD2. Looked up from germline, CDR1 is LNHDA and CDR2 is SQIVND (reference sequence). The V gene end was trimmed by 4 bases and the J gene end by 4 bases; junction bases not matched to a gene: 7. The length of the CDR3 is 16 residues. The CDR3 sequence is CASSTPTLAGGETQYF. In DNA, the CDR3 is TGTGCCAGTAGTACTCCCACACTAGCGGGAGGAGAGACCCAGTACTTC.

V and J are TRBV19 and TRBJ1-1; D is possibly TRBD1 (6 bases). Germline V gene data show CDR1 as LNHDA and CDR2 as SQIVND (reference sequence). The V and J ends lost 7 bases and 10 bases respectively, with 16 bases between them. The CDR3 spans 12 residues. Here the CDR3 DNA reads TGTGCCAGTACCTCGGCAGGGGATGTAGCTTTCTTT. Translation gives CASTSAGDVAFF.

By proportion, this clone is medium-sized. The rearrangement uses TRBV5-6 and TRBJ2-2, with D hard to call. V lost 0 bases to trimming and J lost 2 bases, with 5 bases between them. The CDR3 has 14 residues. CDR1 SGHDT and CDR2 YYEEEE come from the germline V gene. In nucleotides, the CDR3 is TGTGCCAGCAGCTTGGGAGCCAACACCGGGGAGCTGTTTTTT. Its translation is CASSLGANTGELFF.

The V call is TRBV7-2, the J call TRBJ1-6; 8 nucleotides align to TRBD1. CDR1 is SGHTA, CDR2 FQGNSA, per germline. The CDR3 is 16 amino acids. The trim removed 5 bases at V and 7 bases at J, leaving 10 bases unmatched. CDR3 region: CASSPQAQGANSPLHF. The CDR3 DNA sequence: TGTGCCAGCAGCCCCCAGGCTCAGGGGGCGAATTCACCCCTCCACTTT.

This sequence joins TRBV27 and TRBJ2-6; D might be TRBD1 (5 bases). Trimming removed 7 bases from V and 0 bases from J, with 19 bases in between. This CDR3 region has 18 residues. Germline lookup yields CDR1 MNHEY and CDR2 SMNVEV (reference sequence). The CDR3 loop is CASTPLSRVYSGANVLTF. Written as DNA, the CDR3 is TGTGCCAGCACTCCCCTTTCCAGGGTCTACTCTGGGGCCAACGTCCTGACTTTC.

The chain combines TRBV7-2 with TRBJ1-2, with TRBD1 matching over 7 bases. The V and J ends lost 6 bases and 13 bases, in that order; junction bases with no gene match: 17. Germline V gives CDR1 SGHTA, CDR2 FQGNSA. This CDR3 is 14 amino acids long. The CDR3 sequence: CASSSMGQRGVGTF. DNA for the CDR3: TGTGCCAGCAGTTCCATGGGACAGCGTGGAGTTGGCACCTTC.

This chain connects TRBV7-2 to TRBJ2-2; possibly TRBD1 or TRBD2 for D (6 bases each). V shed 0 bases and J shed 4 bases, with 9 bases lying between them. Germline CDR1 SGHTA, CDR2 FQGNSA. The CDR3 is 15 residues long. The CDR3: CASSLAGGATGELFF. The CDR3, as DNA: TGTGCCAGCAGCTTAGCGGGGGGCGCCACCGGGGAGCTGTTTTTT.

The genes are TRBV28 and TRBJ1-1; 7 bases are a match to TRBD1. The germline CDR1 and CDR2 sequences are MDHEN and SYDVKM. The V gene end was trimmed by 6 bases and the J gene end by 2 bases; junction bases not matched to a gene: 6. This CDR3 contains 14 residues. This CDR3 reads CASRVTGRNTEAFF. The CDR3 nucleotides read TGTGCCAGCAGGGTGACAGGGAGAAACACTGAAGCTTTCTTT.

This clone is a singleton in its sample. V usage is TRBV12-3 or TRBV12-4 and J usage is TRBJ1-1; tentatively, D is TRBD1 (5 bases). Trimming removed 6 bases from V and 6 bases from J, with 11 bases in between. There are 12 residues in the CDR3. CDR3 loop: CASSPLGAEAFF. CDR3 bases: TGTGCCAGCAGCCCCTTGGGGGCTGAAGCTTTCTTT.

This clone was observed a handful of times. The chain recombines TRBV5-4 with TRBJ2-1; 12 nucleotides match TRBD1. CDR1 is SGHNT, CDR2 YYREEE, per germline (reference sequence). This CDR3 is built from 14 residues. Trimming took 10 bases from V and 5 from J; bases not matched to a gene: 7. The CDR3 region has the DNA TGTGCCTTCGGGACAGGGGGCTCGAACAATGAGCAGTTCTTC. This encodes CAFGTGGSNNEQFF.

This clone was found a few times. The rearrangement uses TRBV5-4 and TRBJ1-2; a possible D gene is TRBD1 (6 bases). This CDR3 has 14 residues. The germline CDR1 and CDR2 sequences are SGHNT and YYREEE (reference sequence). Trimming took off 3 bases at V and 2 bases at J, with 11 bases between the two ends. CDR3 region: CASSWATGNYGYTF. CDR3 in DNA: TGTGCCAGCAGCTGGGCCACAGGGAACTATGGCTACACCTTC.

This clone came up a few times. CDR3 coding DNA: TGTGCCAGCAGTTCAAGCAGGGAGGGTGGAGTAGAAAAACTGTTTTTT. Translated, it gives CASSSSREGGVEKLFF. The rearrangement joins TRBV27 to TRBJ1-4, with a tentative D call TRBD1 (5 bases). CDR1 and CDR2 (germline): MNHEY, SMNVEV (reference sequence). V lost 4 bases to trimming and J lost 8 bases, with 20 bases between them. The CDR3 has 16 amino acids.

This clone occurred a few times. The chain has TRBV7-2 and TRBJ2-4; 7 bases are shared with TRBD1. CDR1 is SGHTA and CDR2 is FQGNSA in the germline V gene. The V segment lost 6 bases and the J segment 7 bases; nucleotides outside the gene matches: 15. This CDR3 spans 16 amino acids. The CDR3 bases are TGTGCCAGCAGTTACGAAGGGGGCGGAATTTGGAACATTCAGTACTTC. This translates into CASSYEGGGIWNIQYF.

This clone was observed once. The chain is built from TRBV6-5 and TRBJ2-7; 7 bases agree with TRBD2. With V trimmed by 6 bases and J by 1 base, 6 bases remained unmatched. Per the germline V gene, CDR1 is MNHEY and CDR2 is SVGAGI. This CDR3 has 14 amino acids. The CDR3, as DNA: TGTGCCAGCAGGGGGGGGACGGCTTCCTACGAGCAGTACTTC. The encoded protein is CASRGGTASYEQYF.

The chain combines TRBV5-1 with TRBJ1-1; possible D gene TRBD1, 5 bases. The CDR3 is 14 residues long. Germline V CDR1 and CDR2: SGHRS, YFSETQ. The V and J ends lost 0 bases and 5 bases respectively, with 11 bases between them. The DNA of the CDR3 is TGCGCCAGCAGCTTGGAGTGGGGCGTGACTGAAGCTTTCTTT. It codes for CASSLEWGVTEAFF.

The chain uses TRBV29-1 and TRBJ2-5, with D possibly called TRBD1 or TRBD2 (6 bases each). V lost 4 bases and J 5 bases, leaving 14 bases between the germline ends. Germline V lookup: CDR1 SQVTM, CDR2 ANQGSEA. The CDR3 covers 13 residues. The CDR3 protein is CSVGPGAGETQYF. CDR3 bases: TGCAGCGTTGGCCCGGGGGCGGGGGAGACCCAGTACTTC.

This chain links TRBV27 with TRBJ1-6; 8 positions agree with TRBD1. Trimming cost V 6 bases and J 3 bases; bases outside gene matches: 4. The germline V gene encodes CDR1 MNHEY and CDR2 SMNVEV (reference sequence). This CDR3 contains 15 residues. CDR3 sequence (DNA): TGTGCCAGCAGGATGGACAGGGTCTATAATTCACCCCTCCACTTT. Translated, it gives CASRMDRVYNSPLHF.

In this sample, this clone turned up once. The CDR3 nucleotides are TGTGCCAGTAGTATAGGACCTGCCAAGGAGCAGTACTTC. Protein: CASSIGPAKEQYF. J is TRBJ2-7 and V is TRBV19; D not resolved. CDR3 length: 13 amino acids. In germline, CDR1 is LNHDA, CDR2 SQIVND (reference sequence). Trimming cost V 1 base and J 7 bases, with 11 bases left between them. Drawing the rest from reference TRBV19 and TRBJ2-7, the complete variable domain is DGGITQSPKYLFRKEGQNVTLSCEQNLNHDAMYWYRQDPGQGLRLIYYSQIVNDFQKGDIAEGYSVSREKKESFPLTVTSAQKNPTAFYLCASSIGPAKEQYFGPGTRLTVT.

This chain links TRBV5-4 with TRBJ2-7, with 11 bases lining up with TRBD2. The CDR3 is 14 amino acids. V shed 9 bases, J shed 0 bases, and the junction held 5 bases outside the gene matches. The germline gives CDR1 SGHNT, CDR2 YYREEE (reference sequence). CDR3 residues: CATKLAGDSYEQYF. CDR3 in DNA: TGTGCCACCAAACTAGCGGGGGACTCCTACGAGCAGTACTTC.

The CDR3 region has the DNA TGTGCCAGTATCGACAGGGGCAGCAATCAGCCCCAGCATTTT. It encodes CASIDRGSNQPQHF. V usage is TRBV19 and J usage is TRBJ1-5; 8 positions match TRBD1. The CDR3 contains 14 residues. V lost 7 bases, J lost 1 base, and 3 bases stayed unmatched. Germline V lookup: CDR1 LNHDA, CDR2 SQIVND (reference sequence). The full variable domain, with the rest looked up from reference TRBV19 and TRBJ1-5, is DGGITQSPKYLFRKEGQNVTLSCEQNLNHDAMYWYRQDPGQGLRLIYYSQIVNDFQKGDIAEGYSVSREKKESFPLTVTSAQKNPTAFYLCASIDRGSNQPQHFGDGTRLSIL.

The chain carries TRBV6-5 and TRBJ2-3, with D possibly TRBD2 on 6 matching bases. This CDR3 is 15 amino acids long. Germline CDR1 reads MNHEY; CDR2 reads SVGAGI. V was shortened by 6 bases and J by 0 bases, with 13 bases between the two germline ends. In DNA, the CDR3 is TGTGCCAGCAGGCAGACGGACTACAGCACAGATACGCAGTATTTT. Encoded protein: CASRQTDYSTDTQYF.

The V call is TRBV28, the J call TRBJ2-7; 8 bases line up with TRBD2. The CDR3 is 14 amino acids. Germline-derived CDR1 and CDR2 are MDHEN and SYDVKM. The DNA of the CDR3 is TGTGCTATTTCTCAGCCGGGGGGGTCCTACGAGCAGTACTTC. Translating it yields CAISQPGGSYEQYF.

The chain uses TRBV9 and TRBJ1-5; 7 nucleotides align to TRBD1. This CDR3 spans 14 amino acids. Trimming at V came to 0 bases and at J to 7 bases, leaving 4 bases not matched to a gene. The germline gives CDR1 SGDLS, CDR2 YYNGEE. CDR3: CASSVEEGAQPQHF. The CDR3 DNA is TGTGCCAGCAGCGTAGAGGAGGGGGCGCAGCCCCAGCATTTT.

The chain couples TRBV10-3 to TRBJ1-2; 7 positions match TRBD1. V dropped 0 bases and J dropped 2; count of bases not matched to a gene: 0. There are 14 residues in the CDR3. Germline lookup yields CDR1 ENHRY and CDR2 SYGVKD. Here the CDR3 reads CAISESTGNYGYTF. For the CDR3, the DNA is TGTGCCATCAGTGAGTCGACAGGGAACTATGGCTACACCTTC.